The present entry profiles one T cell receptor (beta chain) with its context. These data come from a study of blood T cell repertoires in COVID-19. Produced via immunoSEQ multiplex PCR; TCRdb's table is partial and in-frame only. The repertoire holds approximately 260,000 clones, 82% seen once, with 9.5% to 15% in the top ten. From germline, CDR1 is SGHTA and CDR2 FQGNSA. Trimming took 6 bases from V and 4 from J, leaving 12 bases between them. The length of the CDR3 is 13 residues. The sample was peripheral blood. The clonotype was recovered from a woman aged 60-70 years with active or convalescent COVID-19. The chain uses TRBV7-2 and TRBJ1-2; D possibly corresponds to TRBD1 (5 bases). The CDR3 reads CASSRGGTYGYTF. The DNA for the CDR3 is TGTGCCAGCAGTCGGGGGGGTACCTATGGCTACACCTTC.